This T cell receptor beta chain was recovered during a study of beta chain features in type 1 diabetes (dated by TCRdb to 2016 to 2019). General notes on the study: Mean age, gender distribution, total cell number and subset yield were not different between patients and healthy donors. Whereas all 30 or so donors provided naive and central memory subsets, regulatory and stem cell-like memory subsets were isolated from just 8 patients and roughly eight healthy donors. A total of roughly 100 million sorted cells were examined across all samples, and a strong correlation was observed between cell number per subset and RNA yield. The study compared the TCRB repertoires of sorted circulating CD4+ T cell subsets in recently diagnosed type 1 diabetes patients with those in matched healthy donors. Overall study results and their limits: Fewer insertions and more nucleotide deletions at VDJ recombination sites were observed in patients with type 1 diabetes, implying thymic rearrangement abnormalities. Naive, central memory and regulatory TCRB repertoires appeared more similar among patients than among healthy donors. PCR might favor shorter templates, but patient and control samples were amplified and corrected together, so any skew would affect both groups equally. Because cDNA was sequenced instead of genomic DNA, highly expressing activated cells could be over-represented, though the groups showed no difference in activation or CD3 levels. Because the HLA sub-analyses included only small numbers of individuals, any influence of HLA type on TCRB rearrangement was left unresolved. Type 1 diabetes patients showed a moderate but significant shortening of TCRB CDR3 length in all four CD4+ subsets.

The High Capacity cDNA Reverse Transcription Kit was used to reverse transcribe all of the isolated RNA, meaning that expressed TCRB transcripts were what got sequenced. Deep immunoSEQ sequencing was applied to naive, central memory and regulatory T cell samples, giving an average of around 4 million total reads per sample. Sorted cells were lysed in RLT buffer, and RNA was extracted using DNase-treated RNeasy Micro or Mini kits according to cell number. To prevent cross-contamination, each cell subset was processed individually, whereas patient and healthy donor samples were processed jointly. Using the immunoSEQ multiplex PCR, TCRB sequences were amplified from cDNA into 87-bp fragments spanning the CDR3 region. Sequencing of the amplicons was done on the Illumina HiSeq platform. Concerning the study's data processing: Synthetic template baselines were used to correct PCR bias computationally, reads within Hamming distance 2 were collapsed, and singletons that could not be merged were discarded. Reads were aligned against IMGT to assign V, D and J genes, CDR3 length and insertions or deletions at six rearrangement sites. Within each subset, clonotype counts were normalized to sorted cell number, after which true diversity and Gini coefficients were computed with the tcR R package. The overlap coefficient, calculated on TCRB nucleotide sequences, was used to quantify repertoire sharing. As a proxy for the pre-selection repertoire, out-of-frame TCRB sequences from naive cells were analyzed. This immuneACCESS table, as held by TCRdb, lists in-frame sequences with V and J called but not all clones. Of the missing ones, under half trace to an unresolved V gene in checked studies; the others have no known cause. V and J calls and clone size follow that table, whereas D and trimming were derived from the DNA. The sample has roughly 310,000 clones on record, approximately 9.9% of them singletons. The ten largest clones add up to approximately 0.016% of the sample.

The CDR3 goes from the cysteine to the phenylalanine over 15 residues. This entry keeps only the CDR3 DNA: 45 bases, framed from base 1. V is reduced by 3 bases and J by 0 bases, leaving a spacing of 12 bases between them. CDR1 and CDR2 are read off the germline V gene as SNHLY and FYNNEI. From each donor, a single peripheral blood sample of around 0.12 L on average was drawn into heparinised tubes. Naive, central memory, regulatory and stem cell-like memory CD4+ T cells were sorted on a BD FACSAria II using a panel including CD45RO, CCR7, CD25, CD127, CD95 and CD27. A purity above 95% was achieved for all sorted populations. PBMCs were separated immediately by Lymphoprep density gradient centrifugation and were stained directly, without being cultured. Samples were stained and sorted in pairs, with one healthy donor and one patient per experiment, so that batch effects were minimized. A few counts support this clone. The clone's antigen remains unknown. The record has no base qualities; no much larger clone is one base away.

The chain links TRBV2 with TRBJ2-7, and the D gene may be TRBD2, 6 bases matching. The sample taken for sequencing was naive CD4+ T cells from blood. This specimen's cell subset or site label, interpreted: true naive CD4+ T cells. The source of this sequence is a woman younger than 45 in good health. The CDR3 corresponds to CASSDLARGSYEQYF. The sequence in DNA is TGTGCCAGCAGTGACCTAGCGCGGGGCTCCTACGAGCAGTACTTC.